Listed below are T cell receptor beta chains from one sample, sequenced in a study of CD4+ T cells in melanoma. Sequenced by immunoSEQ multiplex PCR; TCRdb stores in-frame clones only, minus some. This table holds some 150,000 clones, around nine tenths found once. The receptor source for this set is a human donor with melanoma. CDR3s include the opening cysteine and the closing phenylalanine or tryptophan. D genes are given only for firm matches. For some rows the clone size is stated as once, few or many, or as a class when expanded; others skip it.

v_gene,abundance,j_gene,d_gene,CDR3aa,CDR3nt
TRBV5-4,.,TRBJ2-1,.,CASSLYGGEAYNEQFF,TGTGCCAGCAGCTTATATGGGGGAGAAGCCTACAATGAGCAGTTCTTC
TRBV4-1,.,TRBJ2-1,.,CASSQGGRVGPEQFF,TGCGCCAGCAGCCAAGGTGGCCGGGTTGGCCCGGAGCAGTTCTTC
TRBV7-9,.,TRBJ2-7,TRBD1,CASSLSGTGALSSYEQYF,TGTGCCAGCAGCTTATCCGGGACAGGGGCACTCAGCTCCTACGAGCAGTACTTC
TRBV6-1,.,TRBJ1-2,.,CASSENQGRYGYTF,TGTGCCAGCAGTGAAAATCAGGGCCGCTATGGCTACACCTTC
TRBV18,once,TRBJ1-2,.,CASSPAQGTRGYTF,TGTGCCAGCTCACCCGCACAGGGAACCCGTGGCTACACCTTC
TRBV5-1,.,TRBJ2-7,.,CASSLADNEQYF,TGCGCCAGCAGCTTGGCCGATAACGAGCAGTACTTC
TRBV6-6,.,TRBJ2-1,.,CASSYSPKQGSEQFF,TGTGCCAGCAGTTACTCCCCAAAACAGGGTAGTGAGCAGTTCTTC
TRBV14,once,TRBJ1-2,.,CASSQVSGNFNYGYTF,TGTGCCAGCAGCCAAGTTTCCGGGAACTTCAACTATGGCTACACCTTC
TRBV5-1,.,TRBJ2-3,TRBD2,CASSLEASGGPTDTQYF,TGCGCCAGCAGCTTGGAAGCCAGCGGGGGGCCCACAGATACGCAGTATTTT
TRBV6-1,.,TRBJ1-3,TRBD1,CASSVDRVTGNTIYF,TGTGCCAGCAGTGTAGACAGGGTGACTGGAAACACCATATATTTT
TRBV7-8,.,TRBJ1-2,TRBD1,CASSQDRVIGYTF,TGTGCCAGCAGTCAGGACAGGGTGATCGGCTACACCTTC
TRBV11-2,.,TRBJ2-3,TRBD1,CASSLDRGLTDTQYF,TGTGCCAGCAGCCTGGACAGGGGGCTCACAGATACGCAGTATTTT
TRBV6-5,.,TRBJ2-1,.,CASREGSSYNEQFF,TGTGCCAGCAGAGAAGGTTCCTCCTACAATGAGCAGTTCTTC
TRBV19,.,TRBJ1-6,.,CASSIAGANSPLHF,TGTGCCAGTAGTATAGCAGGGGCTAATTCACCCCTCCACTTT
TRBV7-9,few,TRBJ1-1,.,CASSLSQRAEAFF,TGTGCCAGCAGCTTGTCACAGCGGGCTGAAGCTTTCTTT
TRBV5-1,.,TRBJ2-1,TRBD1,CASSPSTGGTGAYNEQFF,TGCGCCAGCAGCCCAAGTACTGGTGGCACAGGGGCTTACAATGAGCAGTTCTTC
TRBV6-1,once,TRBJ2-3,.,CASSEGGGSDTQYF,TGTGCCAGCAGTGAAGGGGGCGGGTCAGATACGCAGTATTTT
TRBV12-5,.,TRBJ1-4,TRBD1,CASGLGTGEEKLFF,TGTGCTAGTGGTTTGGGGACAGGAGAGGAAAAACTGTTTTTT
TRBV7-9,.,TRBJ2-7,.,CASSLDGTYEQYF,TGTGCCAGCAGCCTTGATGGGACCTACGAGCAGTACTTC
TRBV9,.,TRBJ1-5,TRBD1,CASSVGGQANQPQHF,TGTGCCAGCAGCGTAGGGGGACAGGCAAATCAGCCCCAGCATTTT
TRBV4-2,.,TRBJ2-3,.,CASSHGGVNTDTQYF,TGTGCCAGCAGCCACGGCGGGGTAAACACAGATACGCAGTATTTT
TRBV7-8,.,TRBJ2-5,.,CASSLVETQYF,TGTGCCAGCAGCTTAGTAGAGACCCAGTACTTC
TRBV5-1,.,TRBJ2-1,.,CASSLSAGWDNEQFF,TGCGCCAGCAGCTTGAGCGCGGGGTGGGACAATGAGCAGTTCTTC
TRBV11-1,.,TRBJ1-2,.,CASSFSQGSGYTF,TGTGCCAGCAGCTTCAGCCAGGGATCGGGCTACACCTTC
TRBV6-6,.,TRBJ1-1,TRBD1,CASSYLRTGDTEAFF,TGTGCCAGCAGTTACTTAAGGACAGGGGACACTGAAGCTTTCTTT
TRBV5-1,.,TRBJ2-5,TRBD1,CASSSPTPGTGYQETQYF,TGCGCCAGCAGCTCACCGACCCCCGGGACAGGGTACCAAGAGACCCAGTACTTC
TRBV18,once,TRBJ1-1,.,CASSPGGLGTEAFF,TGTGCCAGCTCACCCGGGGGTCTGGGAACTGAAGCTTTCTTT
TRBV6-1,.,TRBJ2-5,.,CASSTPSSEETQYF,TGTGCCAGCAGTACGCCCAGCTCTGAGGAGACCCAGTACTTC
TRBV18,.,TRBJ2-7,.,CASSGDTYEQYF,TGTGCCAGCTCAGGGGACACCTACGAGCAGTACTTC
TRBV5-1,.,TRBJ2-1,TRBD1,CASSSMGQGHNEQFF,TGCGCCAGCAGCTCGATGGGACAGGGACACAATGAGCAGTTCTTC
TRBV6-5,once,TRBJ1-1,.,CASSTVPPYAEAFF,TGTGCCAGCAGCACAGTCCCACCCTACGCTGAAGCTTTCTTT
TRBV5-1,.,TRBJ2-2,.,CASSLETGELFF,TGCGCCAGCAGCTTGGAGACCGGGGAGCTGTTTTTT
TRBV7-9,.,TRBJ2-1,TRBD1,CASSLTGSYNEQFF,TGTGCCAGCAGCTTGACAGGGTCCTACAATGAGCAGTTCTTC
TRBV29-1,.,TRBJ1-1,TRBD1,CSAVDRFINPEAFF,TGCAGCGCTGTGGACAGGTTCATCAATCCTGAAGCTTTCTTT
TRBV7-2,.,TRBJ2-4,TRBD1,CASSLVYDRQGENIQYF,TGTGCCAGCAGCTTAGTTTACGATCGCCAGGGGGAAAACATTCAGTACTTC
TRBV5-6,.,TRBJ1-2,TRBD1,CASSSTGGIGGYTF,TGTGCCAGCAGCTCGACAGGGGGCATCGGGGGCTACACCTTC
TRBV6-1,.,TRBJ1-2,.,CASSEGYPLTYGYTF,TGTGCCAGCAGTGAAGGGTACCCACTCACCTATGGCTACACCTTC
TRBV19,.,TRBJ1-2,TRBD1,CASTDRGHPNYGYTF,TGTGCCAGTACGGACAGGGGACACCCTAACTATGGCTACACCTTC
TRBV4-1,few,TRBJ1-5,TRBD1,CASSLGQGGQPQHF,TGCGCCAGCAGCCTTGGACAGGGCGGACAGCCCCAGCATTTT
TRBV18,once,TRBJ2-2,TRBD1,CASSPDRGPGELFF,TGTGCCAGCTCACCCGACAGGGGGCCCGGGGAGCTGTTTTTT